The rows below give T cell receptor beta chains drawn from one sample of a study of blood T cells in healthy people across ages. TCRdb called the 5' RACE reads again in MiXCR, with one record for every CDR3 protein. The sample has about 640,000 distinct CDR3 sequences, 35% to 50% seen once. Sequencing was carried out using blood. These TCRs come from an elderly man in good health. CDR3s include the opening cysteine and the closing phenylalanine or tryptophan. The order of the fields is CDR3 protein, CDR3 DNA, V gene, J gene, clone size, D gene. D genes are given only for firm matches. The size field is filled for only some rows; it gives once, few, many or a size class.

CDR3 protein: CASSLPQDRLVGQFF
CDR3 DNA: TGTGCCAGCAGCTTACCACAGGATAGGTTGGTCGGGCAGTTCTTC
V gene: TRBV11-1
J gene: TRBJ2-1
clone size: .
D gene: .

CDR3 protein: CASSESNRDTDTQYF
CDR3 DNA: TGCGCCAGCAGTGAGTCTAACAGGGACACAGATACGCAGTATTTT
V gene: TRBV10-2
J gene: TRBJ2-3
clone size: .
D gene: .

CDR3 protein: CASSYSSGGTDTQYF
CDR3 DNA: TGTGCCAGCAGTTACTCTAGCGGGGGGACAGATACGCAGTATTTT
V gene: TRBV6-5
J gene: TRBJ2-3
clone size: .
D gene: TRBD2

CDR3 protein: CSAGTGSYEQYF
CDR3 DNA: TGCAGTGCTGGGACGGGCTCCTACGAGCAGTACTTC
V gene: TRBV20-1
J gene: TRBJ2-7
clone size: many
D gene: .

CDR3 protein: CASSQANPTSYGADTQYF
CDR3 DNA: TGTGCCAGCAGCCAAGCCAACCCGACTAGCTACGGCGCAGATACGCAGTATTTT
V gene: TRBV3-1
J gene: TRBJ2-3
clone size: many
D gene: TRBD2

CDR3 protein: CASSPDRGLSGANVLTF
CDR3 DNA: TGTGCCAGCAGCCCGGACAGGGGGTTGTCTGGGGCCAACGTCCTGACTTTC
V gene: TRBV7-2
J gene: TRBJ2-6
clone size: many
D gene: TRBD1

CDR3 protein: CASTAAATGELFF
CDR3 DNA: TGTGCCAGCACCGCTGCGGCCACCGGGGAGCTGTTTTTT
V gene: TRBV12-3/TRBV12-4
J gene: TRBJ2-2
clone size: .
D gene: .

CDR3 protein: CSARVGDETRYF
CDR3 DNA: TGCAGTGCTAGGGTAGGGGACGAGACCCGGTACTTC
V gene: TRBV20-1
J gene: TRBJ2-7
clone size: .
D gene: .

CDR3 protein: CATRDSTGDTQYF
CDR3 DNA: TGTGCCACCAGGGACAGTACGGGGGATACGCAGTATTTT
V gene: TRBV10-3
J gene: TRBJ2-3
clone size: .
D gene: TRBD1

CDR3 protein: CAIADGNTEAFF
CDR3 DNA: TGTGCCATCGCGGACGGGAACACTGAAGCTTTCTTT
V gene: TRBV10-3
J gene: TRBJ1-1
clone size: .
D gene: .

CDR3 protein: CASSQGRGPPYEQYF
CDR3 DNA: TGTGCCAGCAGCCAAGGCAGGGGGCCACCCTACGAGCAGTACTTC
V gene: TRBV4-2
J gene: TRBJ2-7
clone size: many
D gene: TRBD1

CDR3 protein: CASSRWGAPGEKLFF
CDR3 DNA: TGTGCCAGCAGCCGGTGGGGGGCCCCGGGGGAAAAACTGTTTTTT
V gene: TRBV14
J gene: TRBJ1-4
clone size: .
D gene: .

CDR3 protein: CATSRDHPLTSGRSNEQFF
CDR3 DNA: TGTGCCACCAGCAGAGATCACCCCTTGACTAGCGGGAGGAGCAATGAGCAGTTCTTC
V gene: TRBV15
J gene: TRBJ2-1
clone size: once
D gene: TRBD2

CDR3 protein: CASSPGDLQVNYGYTF
CDR3 DNA: TGTGCCAGCAGCCCTGGAGACCTACAGGTTAACTATGGCTACACCTTC
V gene: TRBV7-2
J gene: TRBJ1-2
clone size: many
D gene: .

CDR3 protein: CASSRMGTSGVNSGANALTF
CDR3 DNA: TGCGCCAGCAGCCGTATGGGGACTAGCGGGGTTAACTCTGGGGCCAACGCCCTGACTTTC
V gene: TRBV4-3
J gene: TRBJ2-6
clone size: .
D gene: TRBD2